What follows are 24 T cell receptor beta chains derived from one specimen sequenced in a study of tumor and adjacent non-tumor tissue in lung cancer. Three rounds of nested PCR, following a modified ARM-PCR protocol, produced the TCRbeta library. TCRdb passed the multiplex PCR reads through MiXCR, listing each CDR3 protein once. The data contain roughly 75,000 distinct CDR3 sequences, roughly 75% of them singletons. The template was RNA from unsorted bulk tissue. More than 3 cm separated this lung sample from the edge of the tumor. Sequencing was performed on distant non-tumor lung tissue. The receptors stem from a woman aged 45-65 years with non-small cell lung cancer.

This clonotype was counted once. The junction shows a germline mismatch at one end, possibly a read error. CDR3 sequence (DNA): TGTGCCAACACTAGCGGGAGTTACAATGAGCTGTTCTTC. Amino acid sequence: CANTSGSYNELFF. The chain recombines TRBV4-2 with TRBJ2-1; 11 bases are a match to TRBD2. In germline, CDR1 is LGHNA, CDR2 YNFKEQ. The CDR3 has 13 residues.

This clonotype was recorded at least ten times. This sequence joins TRBV20-1 and TRBJ2-7; 9 bases agree with TRBD2. CDR3 length equals 16 residues. From germline, CDR1 is DFQATT and CDR2 SNEGSKA (reference sequence). The junction had 12 bases not matched to a gene; V was cut back by 6 bases and J by 0 bases. This chain's CDR3 is CSAESTSGSSSYEQYF. CDR3 sequence (DNA): TGCAGTGCCGAGAGCACTAGCGGGTCAAGCTCCTACGAGCAGTACTTC.

As regards this clonotype: The junction departs from the called germline gene at one end, perhaps through a read error. The V and J genes are TRBV20-1 and TRBJ1-5, with no clear D. The CDR3 loop spans 14 amino acids. CDR1 and CDR2 (germline): DFQATT, SNEGSKA (reference sequence). CDR3 bases: TGCAGTGCTAGTGGAGACGGATGCAATCAGCCCCAGCATTTC. Translated: CSASGDGCNQPQHF.

With respect to this clonotype: The conserved closing phenylalanine or tryptophan is absent in this CDR3, likely reflecting a read error. The rearrangement links TRBV6-6 to TRBJ2-1; TRBD2 aligns across 10 bases. The germline V gene encodes CDR1 MNHNY and CDR2 SVGAGI (reference sequence). V shed 2 bases and J 4 bases; nucleotides not matched to a gene: 11. The CDR3 runs to 18 residues. CDR3 bases: TGTGCCAGCAGTTACGTGGCTAGCGGGAGTTCAGAGTACAATGAGCAGTTCATC. Its translation is CASSYVASGSSEYNEQFI.

As for this clonotype: One end of the junction fails to match germline, which may point to a read error. The chain is built from TRBV11-2 and TRBJ2-2; D is undetermined. Germline assignment: CDR1 SGHAT and CDR2 FQNNGV. This CDR3 comprises 12 residues. CDR3 DNA sequence: TGTACCAGCAGCTTAGATCAAGGAGCCCCCCATTTT. It codes for CTSSLDQGAPHF.

As concerns this clonotype: A junction end diverges from the germline sequence, so it may reflect a read error. This rearrangement joins TRBV20-1 to TRBJ1-2; weak D call: TRBD1 (6 bases). Germline loops: CDR1 DFQATT, CDR2 SNEGSKA (reference sequence). The CDR3 length is 14 residues. The CDR3 is CSARRVGQNYGYTF. Written as DNA, the CDR3 is TGTAGTGCTAGAAGGGTGGGACAAAACTATGGCTACACCTTC.

A remark on this clonotype: This may come from a read error, since a much larger clone is one base off. V gene TRBV20-1 combines with J gene TRBJ2-7; D perhaps matches TRBD2 (6 bases). The germline CDR1 and CDR2 sequences are DFQATT and SNEGSKA (reference sequence). Trimming took 0 bases from V and 1 from J, leaving 13 bases between them. The CDR3 covers 15 residues. For the CDR3, the DNA is TGCAGTGCTAGAGATTTCCTAGCGCCTTCCTACGAGCAGTACTTC. Translated: CSARDFLAPSYEQYF.

This clonotype was observed many times. CDR3 loop: CASSMSGSSGIQYF. CDR3 in DNA: TGTGCCAGCAGTATGAGCGGGAGTAGTGGCATTCAGTACTTC. V gene TRBV6-2 or TRBV6-3 combines with J gene TRBJ2-4; the match to TRBD2 covers 8 bases. The CDR3 is 14 amino acids. Trimming took 5 bases from V and 9 from J; bases not matched to a gene: 9. The germline CDR1 and CDR2 sequences are MNHEY and SVGEGT.

In this sample, this clonotype turned up many times. The gene calls are TRBV29-1 and TRBJ1-5; TRBD1 is a possible D gene (6 bases). This CDR3 contains 13 residues. Trimming took off 4 bases at V and 3 bases at J, with 10 bases between the two ends. Germline CDR1 is SQVTM and CDR2 is ANQGSEA. DNA of the CDR3: TGCAGCGTTGTTCAGGGGTCCAATCAGCCCCAGCATTTT. This sequence encodes CSVVQGSNQPQHF.

On this clonotype itself: A read error is possible here, since a much larger clone lies one base away. The genes are TRBV28 and TRBJ2-7; 9 bases fit TRBD2. The CDR3 totals 14 residues. Germline CDR1 and CDR2: MDHEN and SYDVKM. CDR3 region: CVSSIAGETYEQYF. In DNA, the CDR3 is TGTGTCAGCAGTATAGCGGGAGAGACCTACGAGCAGTACTTC.

With regard to this clonotype: At one boundary the junction diverges from the germline segment, which might be a read error. This chain joins TRBV11-2 and TRBJ2-7, with a weak D call TRBD1 (6 bases). Looked up from germline, CDR1 is SGHAT and CDR2 is FQNNGV. The CDR3 loop spans 15 amino acids. The CDR3, as DNA: TGTGCCAGCAGCTTCGGGGCAGGGGTTACCTACGACCGGTGCTTC. It yields the protein CASSFGAGVTYDRCF.

About this clonotype: The CDR3 does not end in the conserved phenylalanine or tryptophan, so this is likely a read error. The chain employs TRBV20-1 and TRBJ2-7; the D is unclear. This CDR3 contains 14 residues. V shed 7 bases and J shed 4 bases, with 20 bases lying between them. Germline V gene lookup returns CDR1 DFQATT and CDR2 SNEGSKA (reference sequence). CDR3 sequence: CSVRIAVGMYEQYY. CDR3 DNA: TGCAGTGTCCGTATAGCCGTGGGTATGTACGAGCAGTACTAC.

Points on this clonotype: This CDR3 is missing its conserved last phenylalanine or tryptophan, likely due to a read error. This chain connects TRBV10-3 to TRBJ2-2, with unresolved D. Trimming stripped 0 bases from V and 0 bases from J, with 11 bases between. The germline gives CDR1 ENHRY, CDR2 SYGVKD. The CDR3 is made up of 17 amino acids. The CDR3 reads CAISESKAGTNTGELFL. CDR3 nucleotides: TGTGCCATCAGTGAGTCGAAAGCTGGAACGAACACCGGGGAGCTGTTTTTA.

Of note for this clonotype: Mismatch with germline at one junction end may stem from a read error. The chain employs TRBV11-2 and TRBJ1-5; D unresolved. The CDR3 length is 15 residues. Germline V gives CDR1 SGHAT, CDR2 FQNNGV. As DNA, the CDR3 is TGTGCCAGCAGCTTAGCGGGCCGAGGCAGTCAGCAGCAGCATTTC. Amino acids: CASSLAGRGSQQQHF. Full variable domain (remainder filled in from reference TRBV11-2 and TRBJ1-5): EAGVAQSPRYKIIEKRQSVAFWCNPISGHATLYWYQQILGQGPKLLIQFQNNGVVDDSQLPKDRFSAERLKGVDSTLKIQPAKLEDSAVYLCASSLAGRGSQQQHFGDGTRLSIL.

Ten or more counts support this clonotype. This chain uses TRBV10-3 with TRBJ2-1; 9 bases map to TRBD1. Germline V gene lookup returns CDR1 ENHRY and CDR2 SYGVKD. After removal of 6 bases from V and 1 base from J, the junction contained 4 bases not matched to a gene. This CDR3 is built from 15 residues. Here the CDR3 reads CAIRAGTGSYNEQFF. Here the CDR3 DNA reads TGTGCCATCAGGGCCGGGACAGGGTCCTACAATGAGCAGTTCTTC.

Note on this clonotype: Just one base apart from a much larger clone, this may be a read error. DNA of the CDR3: TGTGCCAGCAGTCGCTCTGGCGGGGGGGCACTCTACAATGAGCAGTTCTTC. Translated: CASSRSGGGALYNEQFF. The rearrangement uses TRBV12-3 or TRBV12-4 and TRBJ2-1, with 9 bases that match TRBD2. CDR3 length equals 17 residues. Trimming cost V 5 bases and J 3 bases; bases outside gene matches: 11.

In the case of this clonotype: Compared with germline, one end of the junction differs, possibly owing to a read error. V and J are TRBV4-1 and TRBJ2-1; D gene uncertain. The CDR3 loop spans 16 amino acids. Germline V gene data show CDR1 as MGHRA and CDR2 as YSYEKL. The CDR3 DNA reads TGCGCCAGTAGTCAAGATTGGCTAGTATCCCGCAATGAGCAGTGCTTC. This codes for CASSQDWLVSRNEQCF.

Comment on this clonotype: This clone may be a read error of a much larger clone one base away. The chain carries TRBV20-1 and TRBJ2-1; maybe TRBD1 (5 bases). V gave up 3 bases and J gave up 5 bases, with 8 bases separating them. CDR1 DFQATT and CDR2 SNEGSKA come from the germline V gene (reference sequence). This CDR3 comprises 12 residues. CDR3 DNA: TGCAGTGCTAGCAGGGTAAACAATGAGCAGTTCTTC. It codes for CSASRVNNEQFF.

On this clonotype: The junction differs from germline at one of its ends, possibly a read error. V gene TRBV29-1 combines with J gene TRBJ2-3; 16 bases align to TRBD2. The length of the CDR3 is 15 residues. Germline V gives CDR1 SQVTM, CDR2 ANQGSEA. The CDR3 is CSVTLGLAGGGTRYF. Written as DNA, the CDR3 is TGCAGCGTGACCCTGGGACTAGCGGGAGGGGGTACGCGGTATTTT.

As regards this clonotype: Just one base apart from a much larger clone, this may be a read error. The J gene is TRBJ1-6, the V gene TRBV12-3 or TRBV12-4; D perhaps matches TRBD1 (6 bases). CDR3 length: 12 amino acids. Written as DNA, the CDR3 is TGTGACAGCAGCACAGGGTTCTCACCCCTCCACTTT. This encodes CDSSTGFSPLHF.

Comments on this clonotype: A much larger clone lies a single base off, so this may be a read error. The chain is built from TRBV4-2 and TRBJ2-3; 8 positions match TRBD2. Germline assignment: CDR1 LGHNA and CDR2 YNFKEQ. The trim removed 4 bases at V and 5 bases at J, leaving 8 bases unmatched. This CDR3 region has 15 residues. The CDR3 loop reads CASSLSGSLIDTQYF. The DNA of the CDR3 is TGTGCCAGCAGCCTGAGCGGGAGTTTGATAGATACGCAGTATTTT.

Points on this clonotype: One end of the junction does not line up with germline, which may come from a read error. This sequence joins TRBV6-1 and TRBJ2-5; 7 bases agree with TRBD2. CDR3 size: 17 residues. Per germline, CDR1 MNHNS and CDR2 SASEGT. The CDR3 nucleotides are TGTGCCAGGAGTGACCGGCTAGCTGTAGGACCACGGGAGGCCCAGTACTTC. Translated, it gives CARSDRLAVGPREAQYF.

For this clonotype: This clone may be a read error of a much larger clone one base away. This chain uses TRBV6-2 or TRBV6-3 with TRBJ1-5, with unresolved D. CDR1 is MNHEY and CDR2 is SVGEGT in the germline V gene. This CDR3 is built from 14 residues. The V end was cut by 0 bases, the J end by 4 bases, with 7 bases between. The CDR3: CASSYSITNQPQHF. The CDR3 coding sequence is TGTGCCAGCAGTTACTCGATTACGAATCAGCCCCAGCATTTT.

This clonotype was seen once. The V and J genes are TRBV20-1 and TRBJ2-1; a possible D gene is TRBD2 (5 bases). Germline CDR1 DFQATT, CDR2 SNEGSKA (reference sequence). The CDR3 sequence is 15 residues long. The CDR3 loop reads CNVSPLAGVGNEQFF. The CDR3 DNA sequence: TGCAATGTTAGTCCCCTAGCTGGAGTGGGCAATGAGCAGTTCTTC.